This passage covers 27 T cell receptor beta chains from one sample sequenced in a study of cytomegalovirus exposure and HLA in healthy donors (dated by TCRdb to the late 2010s). Receptor amplification or capture employed the immunoSEQ multiplex PCR assay. For the multiplex PCR, a mixture combining 60 forward primers for TCR Vbeta segments and 13 reverse primers for TCR Jbeta segments was used. TCRdb provides this immuneACCESS table in a form limited to in-frame rearrangements. Some clones are lacking; in checked studies, under half of them reflect an unresolved V gene, and why the rest are absent is not known. In this sample the table shows about 97,000 clones, 65% to 85% of which occur a single time. The ten largest clones capture over 9.5% of the sample. The sequenced sample consisted of PBMCs. The source of these receptors is a man aged 45 to 65 in good health and CMV-seronegative.

The chain links TRBV9 to TRBJ2-5, with D possibly being TRBD2 (5 bases). CDR3 length: 16 amino acids. Germline-derived CDR1 and CDR2 are SGDLS and YYNGEE. V dropped 4 bases and J dropped 5 bases, with 21 bases sitting between them. The CDR3 DNA reads TGTGCCAGCAGCACCCATAATAGGGTAGGGAGCGAGACCCAGTACTTC. This codes for CASSTHNRVGSETQYF.

The V call is TRBV7-2, the J call TRBJ1-4; the D is unclear. Germline V gene sequence: CDR1 SGHTA, CDR2 FQGNSA. CDR3 length: 14 residues. Trimming left V 5 bases short and J 7 bases short, with 14 bases between. The CDR3 region has the DNA TGTGCCAGCAGCCGAGGGAAGGGATTTGAAAAACTGTTTTTT. Encoded protein: CASSRGKGFEKLFF.

V usage is TRBV5-1 and J usage is TRBJ1-1; 7 bases fit TRBD1. V was pared by 2 bases and J by 4 bases, with 5 bases of the junction left unmatched. The V gene's germline CDR1 is SGHRS and CDR2 YFSETQ. This CDR3 spans 14 amino acids. Here the CDR3 reads CASSLTGVITEAFF. DNA for the CDR3: TGCGCCAGCAGCTTAACAGGGGTTATCACTGAAGCTTTCTTT.

The rearrangement links TRBV19 to TRBJ2-3, with TRBD2 as a possible D gene (5 bases). Germline assignment: CDR1 LNHDA and CDR2 SQIVND (reference sequence). Trimming pared 3 bases from V and 1 base from J, leaving 14 bases between. This CDR3 comprises 16 residues. The CDR3 protein is CASSMGYGKGTDTQYF. In DNA, the CDR3 is TGTGCCAGTAGTATGGGATACGGGAAGGGCACAGATACGCAGTATTTT.

V and J are TRBV6-1 and TRBJ2-3; D possibly corresponds to TRBD1 (6 bases). The CDR3 totals 12 residues. The germline V gene encodes CDR1 MNHNS and CDR2 SASEGT. V was trimmed by 8 bases and J by 14 bases, leaving 20 bases between them. CDR3 region: CASGYRETVGYF. CDR3 in DNA: TGTGCCAGCGGCTACAGGGAGACGGTAGGGTATTTT.

V gene TRBV19 combines with J gene TRBJ1-5; D call uncertain. Trimming shortened V by 7 bases and J by 0 bases, and 7 bases separated the two germline ends. From germline, CDR1 is LNHDA and CDR2 SQIVND (reference sequence). The CDR3 extends over 13 amino acids. CDR3 residues: CASTDYSNQPQHF. Here the CDR3 DNA reads TGTGCCAGTACAGATTATAGCAATCAGCCCCAGCATTTT. The complete variable domain, with remaining parts taken from reference TRBV19 and TRBJ1-5, reads DGGITQSPKYLFRKEGQNVTLSCEQNLNHDAMYWYRQDPGQGLRLIYYSQIVNDFQKGDIAEGYSVSREKKESFPLTVTSAQKNPTAFYLCASTDYSNQPQHFGDGTRLSIL.

The V and J genes are TRBV7-2 and TRBJ2-5, with 7 positions matching TRBD2. The CDR3 loop spans 14 amino acids. Germline trimming cut 1 base from V and 5 bases from J; bases unmatched to any gene: 4. The V gene's germline CDR1 is SGHTA and CDR2 FQGNSA. The CDR3 DNA reads TGTGCCAGCAGCTTAGGGGCGGGGGAGGAGACCCAGTACTTC. Its translation: CASSLGAGEETQYF. Full variable domain (remainder filled in from reference TRBV7-2 and TRBJ2-5): GAGVSQSPSNKVTEKGKDVELRCDPISGHTALYWYRQSLGQGLEFLIYFQGNSAPDKSGLPSDRFSAERTGGSVSTLTIQRTQQEDSAVYLCASSLGAGEETQYFGPGTRLLVL.

The sample holds one count of this clone. V is TRBV7-2 and J is TRBJ2-2; D may be TRBD2 (6 bases). CDR1 and CDR2 (germline): SGHTA, FQGNSA. The CDR3 totals 16 residues. Trimming took 4 bases from V and 0 from J, leaving 12 bases between them. The CDR3 spells CASSWAGSTNTGELFF. CDR3 nucleotides: TGTGCCAGCAGCTGGGCCGGGAGTACGAACACCGGGGAGCTGTTTTTT.

This sequence joins TRBV7-6 and TRBJ2-2, with D perhaps TRBD2 (6 bases). The germline gives CDR1 SGHVS, CDR2 FNYEAQ. The V gene lost 1 base and the J gene lost 0 bases, with 9 bases spanning the gap. The CDR3 loop spans 16 amino acids. For the CDR3, the DNA is TGTGCCAGCAGCTTAGTTGGGGGGACGAACACCGGGGAGCTGTTTTTT. It encodes CASSLVGGTNTGELFF.

V gene TRBV5-4 combines with J gene TRBJ2-1; 7 bases map to TRBD1. Germline lookup yields CDR1 SGHNT and CDR2 YYREEE (reference sequence). This CDR3 is 16 amino acids long. The ends lost 1 base at V and 4 bases at J; junction bases unmatched: 8. CDR3 in amino acids: CASSLTGANTYNEQFF. The CDR3 bases are TGTGCCAGCAGCTTGACAGGGGCGAATACTTACAATGAGCAGTTCTTC.

J is TRBJ2-5 and V is TRBV10-2; 11 positions agree with TRBD2. From germline, CDR1 is WSHSY and CDR2 SAAADI. CDR3 length: 17 residues. Unmatched junction bases numbered 14, after V lost 6 bases and J lost 5 bases. In nucleotides, the CDR3 is TGCGCCAGCAGGAGGGGGGTAGCGGGGGGGGCCGACGAGACCCAGTACTTC. It is translated as CASRRGVAGGADETQYF.

This chain links TRBV7-8 with TRBJ1-1; 7 bases agree with TRBD1. V lost 4 bases, J lost 4 bases, and 6 bases stayed unmatched. Germline values: CDR1 SGHVS, CDR2 FQNEAQ. The CDR3 consists of 14 residues. The CDR3 loop is CASSWSSGGTEAFF. The CDR3 DNA reads as TGTGCCAGCAGCTGGAGCTCAGGGGGCACTGAAGCTTTCTTT.

The chain has TRBV10-2 and TRBJ1-1; D remains ambiguous. The germline V and J ends were trimmed by 4 bases and 1 base, with 7 bases remaining between them. Germline CDR1 reads WSHSY; CDR2 reads SAAADI. The CDR3 length is 13 residues. The CDR3 coding sequence is TGCGCCAGCAGTGTTGATAGGAACACTGAAGCTTTCTTT. Its translation is CASSVDRNTEAFF.

The genes are TRBV27 and TRBJ2-3; maybe TRBD2 (6 bases). The CDR3 has 15 residues. Germline CDR1 MNHEY, CDR2 SMNVEV (reference sequence). Trimming stripped 6 bases from V and 0 bases from J, with 13 bases between. The CDR3 DNA reads as TGTGCCAGCAGGTGGGTAGCGGCTAGCACAGATACGCAGTATTTT. This sequence encodes CASRWVAASTDTQYF.

The V and J genes are TRBV9 and TRBJ2-5; TRBD1 agrees at 11 bases. The J call may be mistaken, given a closer DNA end match to TRBJ2-7. Germline CDR1 SGDLS, CDR2 YYNGEE. This CDR3 spans 15 amino acids. The DNA of the CDR3 is TGTGCCAGCAGCGTAGACGGGACAGGGGGATACGAGCAGTACTTC. This translates into CASSVDGTGGYEQYF.

This chain joins TRBV27 and TRBJ2-3; a weak D match, TRBD2 (5 bases). The germline V gene encodes CDR1 MNHEY and CDR2 SMNVEV (reference sequence). The CDR3 sequence is 13 residues long. V was clipped by 2 bases and J by 4 bases, with 7 bases between them. The CDR3 region is CASSLVRADTQYF. CDR3 bases: TGTGCCAGCAGTTTAGTGCGGGCAGATACGCAGTATTTT.

The V call is TRBV5-4, the J call TRBJ2-7; 8 nucleotides align to TRBD2. The CDR3 contains 13 residues. V shed 0 bases and J 5 bases; nucleotides not matched to a gene: 1. Germline V gene data show CDR1 as SGHNT and CDR2 as YYREEE (reference sequence). CDR3 in amino acids: CASSLAGGDEQYF. CDR3 sequence (DNA): TGTGCCAGCAGCTTGGCGGGGGGGGACGAGCAGTACTTC.

The CDR3 loop is CASSPGGGSSYEQYF. The CDR3, as DNA: TGTGCCAGCAGCCCGGGAGGGGGATCCTCCTACGAGCAGTACTTC. The chain uses TRBV13 and TRBJ2-7, with 8 nucleotides matching TRBD2. CDR3 length: 15 residues. The germline gives CDR1 PRHDT, CDR2 FYEKMQ (reference sequence). The junction had 6 bases not matched to a gene; V was cut back by 5 bases and J by 0 bases.

As DNA, the CDR3 is TGTGCCAGTCGGACTAGCGGGGCCACAGATACGCAGTATTTT. It translates to CASRTSGATDTQYF. This chain uses TRBV28 with TRBJ2-3; TRBD2 agrees at 12 bases. Germline CDR1 MDHEN, CDR2 SYDVKM. The CDR3 is 14 residues long. V trimming: 9 bases; J trimming: 2 bases; junction bases outside the gene matches: 3.

About this clone itself: A read error may account for a junction end that differs from germline. The chain recombines TRBV7-7 with TRBJ2-5; 8 bases fit TRBD2. Germline V gene data show CDR1 as SSHAT and CDR2 as FNYEAQ (reference sequence). The CDR3 totals 15 residues. CDR3 loop: CASSLGLATGETQYF. DNA for the CDR3: TGTGCTAGCAGCCTAGGACTAGCCACTGGGGAGACCCAGTACTTC. The whole variable domain, filled in from reference TRBV7-7 and TRBJ2-5, reads GAGVSQSPRYKVTKRGQDVTLRCDPISSHATLYWYQQALGQGPEFLTYFNYEAQPDKSGLPSDRFSAERPEGSISTLTIQRTEQRDSAMYRCASSLGLATGETQYFGPGTRLLVL.

V and J are TRBV6-5 and TRBJ1-5; no clear D gene. The CDR3 loop spans 12 amino acids. CDR1 is MNHEY, CDR2 SVGAGI, per germline. V lost 8 bases, J lost 5 bases, and 10 bases lay in between. The CDR3 DNA sequence: TGTGCCAGCGGGCCGACGGATCAGCCCCAGCATTTT. Protein sequence: CASGPTDQPQHF.

The chain is built from TRBV11-2 and TRBJ1-6; D unclear. CDR1 and CDR2 from the germline V gene are SGHAT and FQNNGV. Trimming cost V 0 bases and J 5 bases, with 8 bases left between them. The CDR3 totals 15 residues. CDR3 amino acids: CASSLDTGNNSPLHF. The CDR3 coding sequence is TGTGCCAGCAGCTTAGATACGGGGAATAATTCACCCCTCCACTTT.

The chain links TRBV7-2 to TRBJ1-5, with D possibly matching TRBD1 (6 bases). Between the trimmed V and J ends, which lost 2 bases and 7 bases, there was a span of 24 bases. From germline, CDR1 is SGHTA and CDR2 FQGNSA. CDR3 size: 18 residues. The DNA for the CDR3 is TGTGCCAGCAGCTTATATACCCACTTACAGGGAGGGGGACAGCCCCAGCATTTT. Protein sequence: CASSLYTHLQGGGQPQHF.

This clone was counted once. V gene TRBV11-2 combines with J gene TRBJ2-7; unclear D gene. The CDR3 length is 12 residues. From germline, CDR1 is SGHAT and CDR2 FQNNGV. V gave up 5 bases and J gave up 7 bases, with 12 bases separating them. DNA for the CDR3: TGTGCCAGCAGCCTCCTTGCCGGGGAGCAGTACTTC. Translation: CASSLLAGEQYF.

This clone was seen a single time. The chain is built from TRBV7-2 and TRBJ2-5, with unresolved D. The CDR3 is 17 amino acids. V was clipped by 1 base and J by 2 bases, with 17 bases between them. CDR1 and CDR2 from the germline V gene are SGHTA and FQGNSA. CDR3 in amino acids: CASSLVGSSPQQETQYF. CDR3 nucleotide sequence: TGTGCCAGCAGCTTAGTCGGGTCCTCGCCCCAGCAAGAGACCCAGTACTTC.

The V gene is TRBV30, the J gene TRBJ1-2, with D possibly TRBD1 on 6 matching bases. Germline loops: CDR1 GTSNPN, CDR2 SVGIG (reference sequence). CDR3 size: 13 residues. V shed 3 bases and J shed 6 bases, with 14 bases lying between them. CDR3 bases: TGTGCCTGGAGAGTCCCAGGGGCGGATGGCTACACCTTC. Amino acids: CAWRVPGADGYTF.

In regard to this clone: An end of the junction differs from the germline gene, which may be a read error. This CDR3 is also generated by other DNA sequences in the sample. The chain couples TRBV19 to TRBJ1-2; TRBD1 matches at 9 bases. The CDR3 spans 16 residues. The germline gives CDR1 LNHDA, CDR2 SQIVND (reference sequence). CDR3 in amino acids: CASRDNRDRDQYGYTF. In nucleotides, the CDR3 is TGCGCCAGTAGAGATAACCGGGACAGGGATCAGTACGGCTACACCTTC.